A single sample gave rise to the 14 T cell receptor beta chains below, sequenced in a study of blood T cell repertoires in COVID-19. Produced via immunoSEQ multiplex PCR; TCRdb's table is partial and in-frame only. This sample has approximately 410,000 clones, with 80% to 90% found just once. The specimen was peripheral blood. Every receptor here comes from a woman aged 25 to 39 with active or convalescent COVID-19.

The gene calls are TRBV5-3 and TRBJ2-7, with 12 positions matching TRBD2. TRBV5-3 is labeled an ORF, and its function is uncertain. This CDR3 region has 15 residues. V trimming: 4 bases; J trimming: 4 bases; junction bases outside the gene matches: 6. The CDR3 coding sequence is TGTGCCAGAAGCGCCCGACTAGCGGGAGCGTACGAGCAGTACTTC. This gives the protein CARSARLAGAYEQYF.

The chain joins TRBV5-5 to TRBJ1-5; tentative D call: TRBD1 (6 bases). Germline lookup yields CDR1 SGHKS and CDR2 YYEKEE (reference sequence). V was cut by 0 bases and J by 2 bases, with 15 bases left in between. The CDR3 is 17 amino acids. CDR3 amino acids: CASSLAGTGTGNQPQHF. CDR3 DNA sequence: TGTGCCAGCAGCTTGGCCGGCACAGGGACGGGCAATCAGCCCCAGCATTTT.

The genes are TRBV11-2 and TRBJ2-1; D remains ambiguous. Trimming shortened V by 3 bases and J by 2 bases, and 11 bases separated the two germline ends. The germline V gene encodes CDR1 SGHAT and CDR2 FQNNGV. The CDR3 is made up of 15 amino acids. CDR3 region: CASSFRSATYNEQFF. In DNA form, the CDR3 reads TGTGCCAGCAGCTTTCGGAGCGCGACCTACAATGAGCAGTTCTTC.

The chain has TRBV29-1 and TRBJ2-5; TRBD2 matches 9 bases. This CDR3 comprises 13 residues. Germline assignment: CDR1 SQVTM and CDR2 ANQGSEA. V lost 4 bases and J lost 2; bases outside the gene matches: 2. This chain's CDR3 is CSVGGLAQETQYF. In nucleotides, the CDR3 is TGCAGCGTTGGGGGACTAGCACAAGAGACCCAGTACTTC.

The J gene is TRBJ1-2, the V gene TRBV28; possible D gene TRBD1, 6 bases. Germline V lookup: CDR1 MDHEN, CDR2 SYDVKM. The CDR3 covers 18 residues. V shed 4 bases and J shed 0 bases, with 21 bases lying between them. The CDR3 protein is CASSSKQGIPRSNYGYTF. The CDR3 DNA is TGTGCCAGCAGTTCCAAACAGGGAATCCCCCGATCTAACTATGGCTACACCTTC.

The V and J genes are TRBV30 and TRBJ1-1; TRBD1 might be the D (6 bases). The V end was cut by 3 bases, the J end by 0 bases, with 8 bases between. Germline V CDR1 and CDR2: GTSNPN, SVGIG (reference sequence). This CDR3 is 13 amino acids long. The CDR3 bases are TGTGCCTGGAGAGGACAGATGAACACTGAAGCTTTCTTT. This translates into CAWRGQMNTEAFF.

J is TRBJ1-5 and V is TRBV6-1, with 7 bases that match TRBD1. Germline V CDR1 and CDR2: MNHNS, SASEGT. The V gene end was trimmed by 3 bases and the J gene end by 6 bases; junction bases not matched to a gene: 8. The CDR3 extends over 15 amino acids. CDR3 region: CASSEGTGEVQPQHF. The CDR3 DNA sequence: TGTGCCAGCAGTGAGGGTACAGGGGAGGTTCAGCCCCAGCATTTT.

This clone was seen only once. The chain links TRBV19 to TRBJ1-1, with a tentative D call TRBD1 (5 bases). Trimming took 6 bases from V and 1 from J, leaving 9 bases between them. The germline V gene has CDR1 LNHDA and CDR2 SQIVND (reference sequence). This CDR3 contains 13 residues. The CDR3 reads CASSRGTNTEAFF. CDR3 nucleotides: TGTGCCAGTAGCCGGGGGACGAACACTGAAGCTTTCTTT.

The chain couples TRBV20-1 to TRBJ1-2; D is unresolved. Germline loops: CDR1 DFQATT, CDR2 SNEGSKA (reference sequence). The CDR3 has 11 residues. V lost 4 bases and J 8 bases, leaving 11 bases between the germline ends. CDR3 region: CSAILSKGYTF. CDR3 DNA: TGCAGTGCTATTTTAAGCAAAGGCTACACCTTC.

This clone was observed once. V and J are TRBV19 and TRBJ2-2; 7 bases are shared with TRBD2. CDR1 and CDR2 (germline): LNHDA, SQIVND (reference sequence). With 9 bases clipped from V and 5 bases from J, the junction kept 15 bases outside the gene matches. CDR3 length: 16 amino acids. CDR3 nucleotide sequence: TGTGCCAGCGGCGCCCCATCAGGGACTACGACCGGGGAGCTGTTTTTT. Its translation is CASGAPSGTTTGELFF.

The chain has TRBV18 and TRBJ2-3, with 7 bases identical to TRBD2. This CDR3 comprises 16 residues. Germline V gene lookup returns CDR1 KGHSH and CDR2 LQKENI. The ends lost 4 bases at V and 0 bases at J; junction bases unmatched: 7. The CDR3 DNA is TGTGCCAGCTCACTTATAGCGGGCGTTAGCACAGATACGCAGTATTTT. This encodes CASSLIAGVSTDTQYF.

The CDR3 loop reads CASGAQGAGELFF. The DNA for the CDR3 is TGTGCTAGTGGTGCACAGGGGGCCGGGGAGCTGTTTTTT. The rearrangement joins TRBV12-5 to TRBJ2-2, with TRBD1 matching 8 bases. After removal of 5 bases from V and 6 bases from J, the junction contained 2 bases not matched to a gene. The germline V gene encodes CDR1 LGHNT and CDR2 FRNRAP. The CDR3 length is 13 residues.

The chain joins TRBV2 to TRBJ1-3; TRBD1 might be the D (5 bases). This CDR3 is built from 14 residues. The germline CDR1 and CDR2 sequences are SNHLY and FYNNEI. Trimming removed 5 bases at V and 2 bases at J, with 10 bases between. CDR3 amino acids: CASSSGMAGNTIYF. CDR3 in DNA: TGTGCCAGCAGTTCAGGGATGGCTGGAAACACCATATATTTT.

Concerning this clone: The sample holds other DNA sequences that translate to the same CDR3. The J gene is TRBJ2-5, the V gene TRBV5-1; 7 nucleotides align to TRBD1. This CDR3 region has 13 residues. Looked up from germline, CDR1 is SGHRS and CDR2 is YFSETQ. The V segment lost 3 bases and the J segment 2 bases; nucleotides outside the gene matches: 1. This CDR3 reads CASSSQGQETQYF. Written as DNA, the CDR3 is TGCGCCAGCAGCTCACAGGGGCAAGAGACCCAGTACTTC.